This T cell receptor (beta chain) derives from a study of blood T cell repertoires in COVID-19. Turning to the study itself: Donors in the United States, Italy and Spain gave samples during acute or convalescent COVID-19. PBMCs, B-cell-depleted T cells, or T cells provided the cDNA or gDNA that made up the material.

From germline, CDR1 is KGHSH and CDR2 LQKENI. The V and J ends lost 2 bases and 4 bases, in that order; junction bases with no gene match: 7. The CDR3 sequence is 16 residues long. Authors' data handling: Reference gene primer amplification in the assay estimated nucleated cell counts. TCRdb keeps only in-frame clones here, not all; method: immunoSEQ multiplex PCR. For V, J and clone size, that table is used; D and trimming come from the DNA. The table records 70,000 or so clones, over 65% of them present only once. Sequenced input: peripheral blood. The clonotype originates from a human donor in a cohort sampled during active COVID-19. The V and J genes are TRBV18 and TRBJ2-2; 7 bases fit TRBD2. CDR3 nucleotide sequence: TGTGCCAGCTCACCAAAGAGCGGGACGTCCACCGGGGAGCTGTTTTTT. Amino acids: CASSPKSGTSTGELFF.